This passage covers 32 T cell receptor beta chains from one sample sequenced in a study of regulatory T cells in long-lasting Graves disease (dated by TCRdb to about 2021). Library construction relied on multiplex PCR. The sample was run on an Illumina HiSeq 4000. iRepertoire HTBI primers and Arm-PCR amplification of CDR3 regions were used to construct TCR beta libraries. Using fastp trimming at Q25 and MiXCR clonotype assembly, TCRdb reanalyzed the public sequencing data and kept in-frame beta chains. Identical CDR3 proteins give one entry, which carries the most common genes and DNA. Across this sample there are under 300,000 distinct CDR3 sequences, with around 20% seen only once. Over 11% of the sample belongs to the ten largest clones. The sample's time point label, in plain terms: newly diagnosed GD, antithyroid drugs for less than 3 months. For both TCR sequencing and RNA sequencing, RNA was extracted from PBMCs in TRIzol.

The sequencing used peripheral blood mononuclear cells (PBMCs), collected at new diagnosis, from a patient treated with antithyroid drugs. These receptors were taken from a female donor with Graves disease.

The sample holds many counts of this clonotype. The CDR3 DNA follows: TGTGCCAGCAGCGTTTCCGGGACAGTTTACGAGCAGTACTTC. The encoded protein is CASSVSGTVYEQYF. This chain links TRBV5-5 with TRBJ2-7; 7 positions match TRBD1. V dropped 4 bases and J dropped 4; count of bases not matched to a gene: 8. This CDR3 region has 14 residues. CDR1 is SGHKS, CDR2 YYEKEE, per germline (reference sequence).

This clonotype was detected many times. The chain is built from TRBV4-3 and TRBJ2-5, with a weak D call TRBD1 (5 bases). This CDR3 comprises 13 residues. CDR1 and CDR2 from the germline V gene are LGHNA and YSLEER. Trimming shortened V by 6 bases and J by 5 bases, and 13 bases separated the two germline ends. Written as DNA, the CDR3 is TGCGCCAGCAGTCAGGGATACTACGAGACCCAGTACTTC. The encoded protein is CASSQGYYETQYF.

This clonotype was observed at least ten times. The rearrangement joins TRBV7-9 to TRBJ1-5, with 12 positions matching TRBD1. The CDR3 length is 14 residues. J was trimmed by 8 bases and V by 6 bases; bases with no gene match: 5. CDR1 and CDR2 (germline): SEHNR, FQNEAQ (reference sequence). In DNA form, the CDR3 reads TGTGCCAGCAGAGGGACAGGGGGCTCGGAGCCCCAGCATTTT. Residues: CASRGTGGSEPQHF.

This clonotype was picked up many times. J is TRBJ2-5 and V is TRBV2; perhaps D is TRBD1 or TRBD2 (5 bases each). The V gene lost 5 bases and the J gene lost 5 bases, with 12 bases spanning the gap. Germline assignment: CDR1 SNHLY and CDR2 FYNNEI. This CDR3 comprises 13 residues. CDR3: CASSYFREETQYF. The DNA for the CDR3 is TGTGCCAGCAGTTACTTCAGGGAGGAGACCCAGTACTTC.

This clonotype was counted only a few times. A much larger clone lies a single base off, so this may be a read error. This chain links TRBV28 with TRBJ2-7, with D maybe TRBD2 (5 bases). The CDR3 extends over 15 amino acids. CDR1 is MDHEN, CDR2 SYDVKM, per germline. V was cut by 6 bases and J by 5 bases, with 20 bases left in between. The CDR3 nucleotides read TGTGCCAGCAGGGCCCAACGGGGTAGTGGGGACGAGCAGTACTTC. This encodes CASRAQRGSGDEQYF.

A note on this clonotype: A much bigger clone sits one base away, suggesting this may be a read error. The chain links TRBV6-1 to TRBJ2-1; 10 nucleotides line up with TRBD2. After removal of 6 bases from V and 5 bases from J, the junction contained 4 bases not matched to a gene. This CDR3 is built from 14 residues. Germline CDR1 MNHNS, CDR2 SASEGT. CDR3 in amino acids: CASRAGGGNNEQFF. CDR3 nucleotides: TGTGCCAGCAGAGCGGGGGGGGGAAACAATGAGCAGTTCTTC.

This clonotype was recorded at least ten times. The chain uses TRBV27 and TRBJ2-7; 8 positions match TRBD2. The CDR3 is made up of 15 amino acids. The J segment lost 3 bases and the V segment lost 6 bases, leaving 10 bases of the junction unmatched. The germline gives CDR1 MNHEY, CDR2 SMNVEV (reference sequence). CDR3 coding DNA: TGTGCCAGCAGATCCCTTCGGACTAGCTTCTACGAGCAGTACTTC. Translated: CASRSLRTSFYEQYF.

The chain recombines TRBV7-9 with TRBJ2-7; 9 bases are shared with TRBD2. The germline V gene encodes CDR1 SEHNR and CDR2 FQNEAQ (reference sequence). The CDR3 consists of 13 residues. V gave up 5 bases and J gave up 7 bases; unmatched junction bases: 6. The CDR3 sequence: CASSPAGGREQYF. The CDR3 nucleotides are TGTGCCAGCAGCCCAGCGGGGGGCCGGGAGCAGTACTTC. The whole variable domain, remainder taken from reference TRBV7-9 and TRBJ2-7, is DTGVSQNPRHKITKRGQNVTFRCDPISEHNRLYWYRQTLGQGPEFLTYFQNEAQLEKSRLLSDRFSAERPKGSFSTLEIQRTEQGDSAMYLCASSPAGGREQYFGPGTRLTVT.

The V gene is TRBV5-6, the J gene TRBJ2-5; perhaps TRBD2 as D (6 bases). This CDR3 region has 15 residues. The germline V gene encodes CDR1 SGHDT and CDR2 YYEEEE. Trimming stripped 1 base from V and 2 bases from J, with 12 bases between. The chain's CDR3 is CASSLTGGSQETQYF. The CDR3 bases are TGTGCCAGCAGCTTGACCGGAGGGTCACAAGAGACCCAGTACTTC.

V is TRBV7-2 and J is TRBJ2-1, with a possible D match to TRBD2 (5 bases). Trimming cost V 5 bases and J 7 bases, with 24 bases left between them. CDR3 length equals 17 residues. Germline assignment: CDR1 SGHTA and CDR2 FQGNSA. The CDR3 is CASSPTVQLGGGNEQFF. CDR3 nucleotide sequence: TGTGCCAGCAGCCCTACGGTACAGCTTGGAGGAGGAAATGAGCAGTTCTTC.

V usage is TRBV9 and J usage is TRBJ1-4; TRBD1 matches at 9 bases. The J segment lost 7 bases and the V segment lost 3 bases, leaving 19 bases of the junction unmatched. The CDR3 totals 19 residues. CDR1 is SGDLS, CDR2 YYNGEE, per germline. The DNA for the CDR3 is TGTGCCAGCAGCGACAATCCGGGACAGGGTGCAGGGACTCGTGAAAAACTGTTTTTT. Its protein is CASSDNPGQGAGTREKLFF.

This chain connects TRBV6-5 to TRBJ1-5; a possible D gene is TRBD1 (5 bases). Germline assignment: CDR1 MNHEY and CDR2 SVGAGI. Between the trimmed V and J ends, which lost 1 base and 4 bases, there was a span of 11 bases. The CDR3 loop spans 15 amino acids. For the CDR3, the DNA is TGTGCCAGCAGTTACTGGGGACGGAGAAATCAGCCCCAGCATTTT. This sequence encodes CASSYWGRRNQPQHF.

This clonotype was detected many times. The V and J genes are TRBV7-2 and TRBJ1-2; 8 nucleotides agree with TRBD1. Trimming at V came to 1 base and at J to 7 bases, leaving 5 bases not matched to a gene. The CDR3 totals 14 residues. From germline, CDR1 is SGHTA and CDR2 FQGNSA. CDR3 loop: CASSLGDRGSGYTF. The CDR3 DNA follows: TGTGCCAGCAGCTTAGGAGACAGGGGAAGTGGCTACACCTTC.

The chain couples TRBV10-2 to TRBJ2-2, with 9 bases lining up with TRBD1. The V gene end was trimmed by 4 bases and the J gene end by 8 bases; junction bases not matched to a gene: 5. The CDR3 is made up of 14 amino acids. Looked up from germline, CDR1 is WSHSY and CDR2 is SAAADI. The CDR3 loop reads CASSVTGGEGELFF. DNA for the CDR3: TGCGCCAGCAGTGTGACAGGGGGAGAGGGGGAGCTGTTTTTT.

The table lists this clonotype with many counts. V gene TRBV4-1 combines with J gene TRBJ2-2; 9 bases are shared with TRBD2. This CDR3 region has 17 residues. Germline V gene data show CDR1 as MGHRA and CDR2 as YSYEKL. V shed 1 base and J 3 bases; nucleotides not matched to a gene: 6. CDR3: CASSQAALAGYTGELFF. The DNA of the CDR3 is TGCGCCAGCAGCCAAGCTGCGCTAGCGGGGTACACCGGGGAGCTGTTTTTT.

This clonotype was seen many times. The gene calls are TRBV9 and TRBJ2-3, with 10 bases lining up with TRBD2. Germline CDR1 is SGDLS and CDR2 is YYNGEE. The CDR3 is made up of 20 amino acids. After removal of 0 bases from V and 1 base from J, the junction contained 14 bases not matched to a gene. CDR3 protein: CASSVAEEREGRSGTDTQYF. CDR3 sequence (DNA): TGTGCCAGCAGCGTAGCGGAAGAGCGGGAGGGCCGATCTGGCACAGATACGCAGTATTTT.

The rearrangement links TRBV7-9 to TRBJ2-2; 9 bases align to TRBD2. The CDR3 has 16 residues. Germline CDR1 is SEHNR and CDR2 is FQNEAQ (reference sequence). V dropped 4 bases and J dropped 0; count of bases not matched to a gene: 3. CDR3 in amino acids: CASSWAGGTNTGELFF. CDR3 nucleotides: TGTGCCAGCAGCTGGGCGGGAGGGACGAACACCGGGGAGCTGTTTTTT.

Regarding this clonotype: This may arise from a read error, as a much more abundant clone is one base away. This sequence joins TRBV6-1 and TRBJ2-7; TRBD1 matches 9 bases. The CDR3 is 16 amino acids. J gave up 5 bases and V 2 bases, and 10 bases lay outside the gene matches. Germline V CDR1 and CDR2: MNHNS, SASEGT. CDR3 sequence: CASSESPGQGPHEQYF. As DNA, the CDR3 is TGTGCCAGCAGTGAATCTCCGGGACAGGGTCCCCACGAGCAGTACTTC.

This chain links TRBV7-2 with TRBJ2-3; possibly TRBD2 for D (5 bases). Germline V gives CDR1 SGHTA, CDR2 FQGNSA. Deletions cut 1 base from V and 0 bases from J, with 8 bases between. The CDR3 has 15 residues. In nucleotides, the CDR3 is TGTGCCAGCAGCTTAGTGGAGCGGAGCACAGATACGCAGTATTTT. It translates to CASSLVERSTDTQYF.

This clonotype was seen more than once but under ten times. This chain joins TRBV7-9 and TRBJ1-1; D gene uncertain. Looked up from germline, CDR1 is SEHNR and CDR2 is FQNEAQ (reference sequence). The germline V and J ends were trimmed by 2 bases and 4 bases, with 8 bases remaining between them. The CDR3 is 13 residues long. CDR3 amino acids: CASSLTAGTEAFF. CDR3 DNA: TGTGCCAGCAGCTTAACGGCAGGCACTGAAGCTTTCTTT.

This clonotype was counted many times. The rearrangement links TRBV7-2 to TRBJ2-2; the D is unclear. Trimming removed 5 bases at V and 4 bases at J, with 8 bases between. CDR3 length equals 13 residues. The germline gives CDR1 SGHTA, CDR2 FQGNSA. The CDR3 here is CASSLLATGELFF. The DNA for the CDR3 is TGTGCCAGCAGCCTCTTAGCCACCGGGGAGCTGTTTTTT.

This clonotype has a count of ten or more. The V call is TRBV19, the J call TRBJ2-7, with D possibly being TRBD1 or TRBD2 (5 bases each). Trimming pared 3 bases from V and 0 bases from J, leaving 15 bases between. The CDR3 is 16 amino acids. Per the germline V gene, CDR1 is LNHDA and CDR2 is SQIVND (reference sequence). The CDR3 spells CASSIRTSGGSYEQYF. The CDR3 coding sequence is TGTGCCAGTAGTATTCGGACATCTGGGGGCTCCTACGAGCAGTACTTC.

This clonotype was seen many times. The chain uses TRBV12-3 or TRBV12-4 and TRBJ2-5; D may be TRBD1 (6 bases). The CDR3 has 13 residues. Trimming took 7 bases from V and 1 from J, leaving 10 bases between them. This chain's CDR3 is CASTGQGQETQYF. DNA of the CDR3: TGTGCCAGCACGGGACAAGGCCAAGAGACCCAGTACTTC.

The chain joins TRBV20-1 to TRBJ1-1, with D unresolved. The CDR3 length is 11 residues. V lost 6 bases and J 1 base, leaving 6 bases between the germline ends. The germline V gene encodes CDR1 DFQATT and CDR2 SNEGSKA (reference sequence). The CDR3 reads CSAGRNTEAFF. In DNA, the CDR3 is TGCAGTGCAGGGAGGAACACTGAAGCTTTCTTT.

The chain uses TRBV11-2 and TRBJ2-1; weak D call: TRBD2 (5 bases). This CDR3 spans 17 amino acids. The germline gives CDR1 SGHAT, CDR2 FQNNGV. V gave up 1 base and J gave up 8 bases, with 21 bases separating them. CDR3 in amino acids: CASSLGVFGVRRHEQFF. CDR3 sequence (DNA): TGTGCCAGCAGCTTAGGTGTTTTCGGGGTCAGAAGGCATGAGCAGTTCTTC.

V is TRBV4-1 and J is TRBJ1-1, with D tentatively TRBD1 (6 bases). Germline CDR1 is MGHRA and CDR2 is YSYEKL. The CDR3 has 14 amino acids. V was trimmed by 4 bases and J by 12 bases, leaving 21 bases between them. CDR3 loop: CASSLGGEAPPPFF. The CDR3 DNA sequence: TGCGCCAGCAGCCTGGGGGGCGAAGCCCCCCCACCTTTCTTT.

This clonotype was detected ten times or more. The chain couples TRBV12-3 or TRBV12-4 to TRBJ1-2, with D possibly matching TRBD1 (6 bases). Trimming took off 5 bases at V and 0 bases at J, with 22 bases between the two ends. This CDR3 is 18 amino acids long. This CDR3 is CASSLKNPGTLSNYGYTF. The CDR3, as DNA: TGTGCCAGCAGTCTAAAAAACCCCGGGACACTCTCTAACTATGGCTACACCTTC.

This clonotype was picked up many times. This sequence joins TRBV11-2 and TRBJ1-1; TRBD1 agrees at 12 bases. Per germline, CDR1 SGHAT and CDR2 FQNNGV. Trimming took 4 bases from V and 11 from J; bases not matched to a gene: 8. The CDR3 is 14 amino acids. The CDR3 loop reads CASSSGTGGVRAFF. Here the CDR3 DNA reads TGTGCCAGCAGCTCCGGGACAGGGGGCGTCAGGGCTTTCTTT.

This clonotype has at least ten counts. CDR3 DNA sequence: TGTGCCAGCAGCAAGGGACAGAAACAGTTCTTC. Translating gives CASSKGQKQFF. This chain joins TRBV3-1 and TRBJ2-1; 7 bases are shared with TRBD1. J was trimmed by 13 bases and V by 5 bases; bases with no gene match: 5. Germline CDR1 LGHDT, CDR2 YNNKEL (reference sequence). This CDR3 contains 11 residues.

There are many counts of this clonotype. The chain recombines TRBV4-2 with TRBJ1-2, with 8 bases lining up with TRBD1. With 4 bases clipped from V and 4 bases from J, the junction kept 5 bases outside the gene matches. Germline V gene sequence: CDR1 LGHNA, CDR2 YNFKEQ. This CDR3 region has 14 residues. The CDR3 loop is CASSPGQGAYGYTF. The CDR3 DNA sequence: TGTGCCAGCAGCCCAGGACAGGGCGCCTATGGCTACACCTTC.

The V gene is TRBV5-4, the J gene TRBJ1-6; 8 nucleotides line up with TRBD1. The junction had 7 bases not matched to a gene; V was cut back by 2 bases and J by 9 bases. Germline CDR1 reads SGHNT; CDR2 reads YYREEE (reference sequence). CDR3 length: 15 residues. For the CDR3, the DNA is TGTGCCAGCAGCTTACGGACAGGGCAGAGTTCACCCCTCCACTTT. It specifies CASSLRTGQSSPLHF.

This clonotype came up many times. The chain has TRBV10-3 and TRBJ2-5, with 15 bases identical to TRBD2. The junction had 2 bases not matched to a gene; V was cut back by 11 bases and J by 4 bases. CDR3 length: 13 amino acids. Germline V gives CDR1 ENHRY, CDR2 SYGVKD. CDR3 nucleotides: TGTGCCGCGGGACTAGCGGGAGGAGAGACCCAGTACTTC. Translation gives CAAGLAGGETQYF.